This T cell receptor beta chain appears in the sequencing data of a study of blood T cell repertoires in COVID-19. The overall study: COVID-19 samples, acute and convalescent, were from the United States, Italy and Spain.

Assignment of participants to cohorts was predicated upon participant-reported clinical history. As handled by the study authors: Reference gene primer amplification in the assay estimated nucleated cell counts. The data were produced by immunoSEQ multiplex PCR, yet TCRdb's version contains in-frame clones alone and is incomplete. That table gives V, J and clone size, and the DNA gave D and trimming. The sample holds fewer than 500,000 clones, over 75% seen once. The germline CDR1 and CDR2 sequences are SGHTA and FQGNSA. The V and J ends lost 1 base and 7 bases, in that order; junction bases with no gene match: 8. This CDR3 has 16 amino acids.

The clonotype comes from a woman aged 25 to 39 with acute COVID-19. V is TRBV7-2 and J is TRBJ2-1; 9 nucleotides line up with TRBD1. The specimen sequenced was PBMCs or T cells enriched from blood (not recorded which). DNA for the CDR3: TGTGCCAGCAGCTTAGTGGGGACAGGGTTTTTTAATGAGCAGTTCTTC. Translating gives CASSLVGTGFFNEQFF.